This entry lists 26 T cell receptor beta chains sequenced from one sample in a study of shared clonotypes between healthy human individuals. Method: immunoSEQ multiplex PCR; TCRdb's copy keeps in-frame clones and lacks some. The sample has around 2.1 million clones, under 97% seen once; the top ten hold around 0.13%. Source material: naive CD4+ T cells sorted from blood. The subset was: CD45RA+ positively selected. Every receptor here comes from a man between 18 and 35 years old in good health.

V and J are TRBV28 and TRBJ2-5; TRBD2 matches 8 bases. Losses at the gene ends were 2 bases for V and 7 bases for J; bases not matched to a gene: 3. This CDR3 contains 13 residues. Germline assignment: CDR1 MDHEN and CDR2 SYDVKM. The CDR3 loop is CASSLGTRWTQYF. The CDR3 DNA reads TGTGCCAGCAGTTTAGGGACTAGATGGACCCAGTACTTC.

V usage is TRBV7-9 and J usage is TRBJ2-7; 9 bases map to TRBD2. The CDR3 sequence is 16 residues long. After removal of 5 bases from V and 4 bases from J, the junction contained 12 bases not matched to a gene. Germline values: CDR1 SEHNR, CDR2 FQNEAQ (reference sequence). This chain's CDR3 is CASSMGARTSAYEQYF. CDR3 sequence (DNA): TGTGCCAGCAGCATGGGTGCGAGGACTAGCGCTTACGAGCAGTACTTC.

The gene calls are TRBV5-1 and TRBJ1-6, with no clear D. Germline CDR1 is SGHRS and CDR2 is YFSETQ. The length of the CDR3 is 14 residues. Trimming took 5 bases from V and 4 from J, leaving 10 bases between them. For the CDR3, the DNA is TGCGCCAGCAGTGCAGATTCGTATAATTCACCCCTCCACTTT. Protein: CASSADSYNSPLHF.

V and J are TRBV5-1 and TRBJ2-1; D may be TRBD1 or TRBD2 (5 bases each). The V end lost 0 bases, the J end lost 8 bases, and 15 bases lay between the germline ends. Germline CDR1 reads SGHRS; CDR2 reads YFSETQ. This CDR3 has 15 residues. The CDR3 bases are TGCGCCAGCAGCTTGGCGGGGACCCGGGGCGATGAGCAGTTCTTC. This encodes CASSLAGTRGDEQFF. Using reference TRBV5-1 and TRBJ2-1 for the parts outside the CDR3, the full variable domain is KAGVTQTPRYLIKTRGQQVTLSCSPISGHRSVSWYQQTPGQGLQFLFEYFSETQRNKGNFPGRFSGRQFSNSRSEMNVSTLELGDSALYLCASSLAGTRGDEQFFGPGTRLTVL.

As DNA, the CDR3 is TGTGCCAGCTCACCAGGGTGGGGGGAAGAAGCTTTCTTT. Protein: CASSPGWGEEAFF. The chain has TRBV18 and TRBJ1-1; D is possibly TRBD1 (5 bases). Between the trimmed V and J ends, which lost 2 bases and 8 bases, there was a span of 12 bases. CDR1 is KGHSH and CDR2 is LQKENI in the germline V gene. The CDR3 is made up of 13 amino acids.

The chain links TRBV30 to TRBJ1-2; possible D gene TRBD1, 6 bases. The CDR3 is 17 residues long. Germline V gene lookup returns CDR1 GTSNPN and CDR2 SVGIG (reference sequence). V was pared by 3 bases and J by 5 bases, with 25 bases between. The CDR3 DNA sequence: TGTGCCTGGAGAAACGGGGGGGCAGGGTCGACGAGTTATGGCTACACCTTC. It yields the protein CAWRNGGAGSTSYGYTF.

This clone has a single count. This chain's CDR3 is CASSPSGRASGRKETQYF. The CDR3 bases are TGTGCCAGCAGCCCCTCCGGGCGGGCTAGCGGGAGGAAGGAGACCCAGTACTTC. The V call is TRBV9, the J call TRBJ2-5, with 11 bases that match TRBD2. The V and J ends lost 4 bases and 5 bases, in that order; junction bases with no gene match: 16. Germline-derived CDR1 and CDR2 are SGDLS and YYNGEE. CDR3 length: 18 amino acids.

As for this clone: The sample carries other DNA sequences with the same CDR3. V gene TRBV5-1 combines with J gene TRBJ2-7, with D uncertain. Germline CDR1 is SGHRS and CDR2 is YFSETQ. The CDR3 has 12 residues. Deletions cut 0 bases from V and 3 bases from J, with 4 bases between. CDR3 residues: CASSLDRYEQYF. The CDR3 nucleotides are TGCGCCAGCAGCTTGGACCGCTACGAGCAGTACTTC.

The rearrangement joins TRBV5-1 to TRBJ2-6; D is possibly TRBD1 (6 bases). The CDR3 is 17 amino acids. CDR1 is SGHRS and CDR2 is YFSETQ in the germline V gene. V was shortened by 0 bases and J by 4 bases, with 14 bases between the two germline ends. CDR3 coding DNA: TGCGCCAGCAGCTTGGAGGGACATCCCTGGGGGGCCAACGTCCTGACTTTC. It codes for CASSLEGHPWGANVLTF.

This chain joins TRBV15 and TRBJ2-7; 9 bases are a match to TRBD2. The CDR3 is 15 amino acids. The V gene's germline CDR1 is LNHNV and CDR2 YYDKDF (reference sequence). Germline trimming cut 0 bases from V and 3 bases from J; bases unmatched to any gene: 3. Written as DNA, the CDR3 is TGTGCCACCAGCAGAGAACAGCGGGAGGACTACGAGCAGTACTTC. Translating it yields CATSREQREDYEQYF.

The CDR3 sequence is CASSEEGPSYEQYF. The CDR3 DNA sequence: TGTGCCAGCAGTGAAGAGGGACCCTCCTACGAGCAGTACTTC. The chain employs TRBV6-1 and TRBJ2-7; tentatively, D is TRBD1 or TRBD2 (5 bases each). CDR3 length: 14 amino acids. Germline-derived CDR1 and CDR2 are MNHNS and SASEGT. The V end lost 1 base, the J end lost 0 bases, and 7 bases lay between the germline ends.

This chain links TRBV25-1 with TRBJ1-6; tentative D call: TRBD1 (6 bases). The V gene's germline CDR1 is MGHDK and CDR2 SYGVNS. The V end lost 6 bases, the J end lost 7 bases, and 10 bases lay between the germline ends. CDR3 length: 13 amino acids. This chain's CDR3 is CASSRTENSPLHF. The CDR3 region has the DNA TGTGCCAGCAGCAGGACAGAGAATTCACCCCTCCACTTT.

The rearrangement joins TRBV4-2 to TRBJ2-7, with D perhaps matching TRBD1 (7 bases). Germline values: CDR1 LGHNA, CDR2 YNFKEQ. The CDR3 spans 16 residues. Trimming removed 1 base at V and 5 bases at J, with 18 bases between. The CDR3 bases are TGTGCCAGCAGCCAAGCCGCGTCAGGGGGGAATAACGAGCAGTACTTC. Its translation is CASSQAASGGNNEQYF.

V usage is TRBV28 and J usage is TRBJ1-2; unclear D gene. Deletions cut 3 bases from V and 6 bases from J, with 14 bases between. The CDR3 runs to 14 residues. Germline V gene lookup returns CDR1 MDHEN and CDR2 SYDVKM. CDR3 region: CASSFVAYQDGYTF. As DNA, the CDR3 is TGTGCCAGCAGTTTCGTGGCTTACCAAGATGGCTACACCTTC.

V usage is TRBV18 and J usage is TRBJ2-7; D tentatively reads TRBD1 or TRBD2 (5 bases each). The germline V gene has CDR1 KGHSH and CDR2 LQKENI. Trimming took 2 bases from V and 7 from J, leaving 15 bases between them. The CDR3 consists of 14 residues. The CDR3 DNA is TGTGCCAGCTCACCAGCTGGGGGAATCGGGGAGCAGTACTTC. It specifies CASSPAGGIGEQYF.

The V call is TRBV4-3, the J call TRBJ2-7, with D uncertain. V lost 0 bases to trimming and J lost 6 bases, with 9 bases between them. CDR1 is LGHNA and CDR2 is YSLEER in the germline V gene. CDR3 length: 13 residues. CDR3 coding DNA: TGCGCCAGCAGCCAAGATCAAAGAGGCGAGCAGTACTTC. This codes for CASSQDQRGEQYF.

This clone was seen a few times. J is TRBJ2-3 and V is TRBV5-1, with D possibly matching TRBD2 (5 bases). V was shortened by 10 bases and J by 1 base, with 13 bases between the two germline ends. CDR3 size: 13 residues. The germline CDR1 and CDR2 sequences are SGHRS and YFSETQ. The CDR3 DNA reads as TGCGCCTGTTCGGAGGCTGGCACAGATACGCAGTATTTT. This codes for CACSEAGTDTQYF. Looking up the rest from reference TRBV5-1 and TRBJ2-3 gives the full variable domain: KAGVTQTPRYLIKTRGQQVTLSCSPISGHRSVSWYQQTPGQGLQFLFEYFSETQRNKGNFPGRFSGRQFSNSRSEMNVSTLELGDSALYLCACSEAGTDTQYFGPGTRLTVL.

V gene TRBV6-1 combines with J gene TRBJ1-2; D remains ambiguous. Germline CDR1 is MNHNS and CDR2 is SASEGT. The CDR3 has 11 residues. V lost 9 bases, J lost 8 bases, and 13 bases lay in between. CDR3 protein: CASHQSGGYTF. The CDR3 DNA follows: TGTGCCAGTCACCAAAGTGGAGGCTACACCTTC.

V usage is TRBV30 and J usage is TRBJ2-6; D is perhaps TRBD1 (6 bases). The germline CDR1 and CDR2 sequences are GTSNPN and SVGIG (reference sequence). This CDR3 is built from 17 residues. The germline V and J ends were trimmed by 4 bases and 0 bases, with 16 bases remaining between them. CDR3 loop: CAWTRGRPISGANVLTF. In nucleotides, the CDR3 is TGTGCCTGGACCAGGGGTCGTCCCATCTCTGGGGCCAACGTCCTGACTTTC.

The genes are TRBV6-1 and TRBJ1-1, with D unresolved. There are 15 residues in the CDR3. Per germline, CDR1 MNHNS and CDR2 SASEGT. Trimming removed 1 base at V and 0 bases at J, with 9 bases between. CDR3 nucleotide sequence: TGTGCCAGCAGTGAAGGGAGGGTCTTGAACACTGAAGCTTTCTTT. Amino acids: CASSEGRVLNTEAFF.

V is TRBV18 and J is TRBJ2-4; tentative D call: TRBD1 (6 bases). The CDR3 length is 14 residues. Germline V gene data show CDR1 as KGHSH and CDR2 as LQKENI. V was trimmed by 4 bases and J by 8 bases, leaving 15 bases between them. The CDR3 here is CASSQSSGADIQYF. The CDR3 nucleotides read TGTGCCAGCTCACAATCCTCAGGGGCGGACATTCAGTACTTC. Using reference TRBV18 and TRBJ2-4 for the parts outside the CDR3, the full variable domain is NAGVMQNPRHLVRRRGQEARLRCSPMKGHSHVYWYRQLPEEGLKFMVYLQKENIIDESGMPKERFSAEFPKEGPSILRIQQVVRGDSAAYFCASSQSSGADIQYFGAGTRLSVL.

The chain is built from TRBV21-1 and TRBJ1-1; the D call in the table, TRBD1, was not verified against the DNA. TRBV21-1 is deemed a pseudogene. The CDR3 consists of 15 residues. The CDR3 region is CASSRTGSLNTEAFF. As DNA, the CDR3 is TGTGCCAGCAGCCGGACAGGGAGTTTAAACACTGAAGCTTTCTTT.

This chain links TRBV5-1 with TRBJ2-3; 9 nucleotides agree with TRBD2. CDR1 and CDR2 (germline): SGHRS, YFSETQ. The CDR3 contains 17 residues. The V and J ends lost 4 bases and 4 bases, in that order; junction bases with no gene match: 13. CDR3 amino acids: CASSPGRRTSEADTQYF. The CDR3 DNA reads TGCGCCAGCAGCCCGGGAAGAAGGACTAGCGAGGCAGATACGCAGTATTTT.

CDR3: CASTLDSPNQPQHF. The CDR3 DNA is TGTGCCAGCACCCTGGACAGCCCCAATCAGCCCCAGCATTTT. The genes are TRBV6-1 and TRBJ1-5; D is possibly TRBD1 (6 bases). The CDR3 sequence is 14 residues long. CDR1 is MNHNS, CDR2 SASEGT, per germline. V shed 7 bases and J shed 3 bases, with 13 bases lying between them.

The CDR3 DNA is TGTGCCAGCACTGTTAGCGGGAGGGAGACCCAGTACTTC. It encodes CASTVSGRETQYF. The rearrangement links TRBV28 to TRBJ2-5; 10 nucleotides line up with TRBD2. Germline assignment: CDR1 MDHEN and CDR2 SYDVKM. This CDR3 contains 13 residues. J gave up 5 bases and V 7 bases, and 4 bases lay outside the gene matches.

The chain is built from TRBV5-5 and TRBJ1-5; D not certain. V shed 0 bases and J shed 3 bases, with 7 bases lying between them. This CDR3 spans 14 amino acids. CDR1 and CDR2 from the germline V gene are SGHKS and YYEKEE (reference sequence). The CDR3 sequence is CASSLGTVNQPQHF. Here the CDR3 DNA reads TGTGCCAGCAGCTTGGGGACGGTCAATCAGCCCCAGCATTTT.